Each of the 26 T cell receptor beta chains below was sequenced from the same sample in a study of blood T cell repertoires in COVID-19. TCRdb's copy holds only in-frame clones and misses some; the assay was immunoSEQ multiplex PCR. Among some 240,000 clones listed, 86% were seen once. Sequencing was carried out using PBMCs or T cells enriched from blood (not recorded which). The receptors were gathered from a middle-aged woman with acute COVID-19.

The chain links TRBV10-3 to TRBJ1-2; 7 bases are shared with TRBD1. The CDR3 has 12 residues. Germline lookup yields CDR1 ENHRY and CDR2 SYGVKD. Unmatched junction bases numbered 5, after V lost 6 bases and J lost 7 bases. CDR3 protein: CAIRDRVGGYTF. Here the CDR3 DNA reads TGTGCCATCAGAGACAGGGTCGGTGGCTACACCTTC.

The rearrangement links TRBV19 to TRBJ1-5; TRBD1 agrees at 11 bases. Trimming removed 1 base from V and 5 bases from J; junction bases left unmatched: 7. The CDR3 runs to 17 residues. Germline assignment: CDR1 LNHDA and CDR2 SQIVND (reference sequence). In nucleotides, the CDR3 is TGTGCCAGTAGTATAGGAGCCGGGACAGGGGGTTATCAGCCCCAGCATTTT. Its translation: CASSIGAGTGGYQPQHF. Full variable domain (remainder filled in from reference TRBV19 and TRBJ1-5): DGGITQSPKYLFRKEGQNVTLSCEQNLNHDAMYWYRQDPGQGLRLIYYSQIVNDFQKGDIAEGYSVSREKKESFPLTVTSAQKNPTAFYLCASSIGAGTGGYQPQHFGDGTRLSIL.

This CDR3 is CASSNGQVSSSYEQYF. The CDR3 nucleotides read TGTGCCAGCAGCAACGGACAGGTGTCCAGCTCCTACGAGCAGTACTTC. The J gene is TRBJ2-7, the V gene TRBV5-8; 7 positions agree with TRBD1. Germline-derived CDR1 and CDR2 are SGHTS and YDEGEE. The CDR3 is 16 amino acids. Trimming took 4 bases from V and 0 from J; bases not matched to a gene: 10.

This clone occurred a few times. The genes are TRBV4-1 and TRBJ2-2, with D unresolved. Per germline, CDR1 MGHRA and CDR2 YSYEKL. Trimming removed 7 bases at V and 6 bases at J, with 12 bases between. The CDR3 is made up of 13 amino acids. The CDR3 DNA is TGCGCCAGCACCCAGGTGGGCGCCGGGGAGCTGTTTTTT. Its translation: CASTQVGAGELFF.

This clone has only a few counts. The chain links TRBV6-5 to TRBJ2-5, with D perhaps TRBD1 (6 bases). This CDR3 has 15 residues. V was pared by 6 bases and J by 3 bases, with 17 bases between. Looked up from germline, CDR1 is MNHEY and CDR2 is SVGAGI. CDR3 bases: TGTGCCAGCAGCCCCATGGGCAGGGACAAAGAGACCCAGTACTTC. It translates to CASSPMGRDKETQYF.

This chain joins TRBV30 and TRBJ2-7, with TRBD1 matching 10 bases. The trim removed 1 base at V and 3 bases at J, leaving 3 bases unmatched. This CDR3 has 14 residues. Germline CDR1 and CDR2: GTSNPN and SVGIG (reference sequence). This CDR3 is CAWSDGTGDYEQYF. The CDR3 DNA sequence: TGTGCCTGGAGTGACGGGACAGGGGACTACGAGCAGTACTTC.

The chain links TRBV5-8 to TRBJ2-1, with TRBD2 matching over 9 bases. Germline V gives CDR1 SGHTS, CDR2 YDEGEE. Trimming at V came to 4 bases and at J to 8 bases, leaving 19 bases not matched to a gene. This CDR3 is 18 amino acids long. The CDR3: CASSGGFEQREVEHEQFF. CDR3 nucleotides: TGTGCCAGCAGCGGGGGCTTTGAGCAGCGGGAGGTAGAGCATGAGCAGTTCTTC.

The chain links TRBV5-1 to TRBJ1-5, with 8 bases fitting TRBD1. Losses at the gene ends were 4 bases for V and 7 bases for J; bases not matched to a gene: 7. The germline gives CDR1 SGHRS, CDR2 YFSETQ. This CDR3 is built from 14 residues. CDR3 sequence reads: CASSTTGVGQPQHF. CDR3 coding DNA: TGCGCCAGCAGCACGACAGGGGTTGGACAGCCCCAGCATTTT.

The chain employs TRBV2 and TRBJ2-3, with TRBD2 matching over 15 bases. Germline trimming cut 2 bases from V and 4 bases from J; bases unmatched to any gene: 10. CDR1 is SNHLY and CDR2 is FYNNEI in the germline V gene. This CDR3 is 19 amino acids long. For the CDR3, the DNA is TGTGCCAGCAGTGAAAATCCGGGACTAGCGGGAGGAAAGGCAGATACGCAGTATTTT. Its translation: CASSENPGLAGGKADTQYF.

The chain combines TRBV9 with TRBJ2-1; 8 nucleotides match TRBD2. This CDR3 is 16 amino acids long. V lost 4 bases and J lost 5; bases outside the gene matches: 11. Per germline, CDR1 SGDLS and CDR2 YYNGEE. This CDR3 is CASSSSFTSGNNEQFF. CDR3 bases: TGTGCCAGCAGCTCTTCCTTCACTAGCGGTAACAATGAGCAGTTCTTC.

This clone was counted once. The CDR3 DNA is TGTGCCAGTAGTATCGGGACAGGCTCAGCCTACGAGCAGTACTTC. Its translation: CASSIGTGSAYEQYF. The chain employs TRBV19 and TRBJ2-7; 8 nucleotides align to TRBD1. The V gene's germline CDR1 is LNHDA and CDR2 SQIVND (reference sequence). V dropped 3 bases and J dropped 2; count of bases not matched to a gene: 6. The CDR3 consists of 15 residues.

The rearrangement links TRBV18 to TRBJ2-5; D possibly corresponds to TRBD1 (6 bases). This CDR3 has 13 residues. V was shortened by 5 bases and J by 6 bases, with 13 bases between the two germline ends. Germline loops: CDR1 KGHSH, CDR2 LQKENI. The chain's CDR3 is CASSTDREKTQYF. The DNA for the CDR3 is TGTGCCAGCTCAACGGACAGAGAGAAGACCCAGTACTTC.

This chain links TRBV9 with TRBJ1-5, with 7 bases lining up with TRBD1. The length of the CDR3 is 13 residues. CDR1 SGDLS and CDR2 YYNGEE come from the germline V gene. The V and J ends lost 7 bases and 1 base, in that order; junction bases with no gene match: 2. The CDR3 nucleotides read TGTGCCAGCCGGGACAGAAGCAATCAGCCCCAGCATTTT. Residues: CASRDRSNQPQHF.

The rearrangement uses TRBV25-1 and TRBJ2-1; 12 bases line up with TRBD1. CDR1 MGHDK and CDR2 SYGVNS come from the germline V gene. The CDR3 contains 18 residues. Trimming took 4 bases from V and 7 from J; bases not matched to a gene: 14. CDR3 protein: CASSARLQPGQGANEQFF. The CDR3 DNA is TGTGCCAGCAGTGCCAGACTCCAACCGGGACAGGGGGCGAATGAGCAGTTCTTC.

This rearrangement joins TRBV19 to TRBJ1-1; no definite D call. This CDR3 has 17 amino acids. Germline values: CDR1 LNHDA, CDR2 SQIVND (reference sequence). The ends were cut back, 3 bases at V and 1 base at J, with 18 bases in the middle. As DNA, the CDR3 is TGTGCCAGTAGTATTTACTTTATGCGGAAGCCGAACACTGAAGCTTTCTTT. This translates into CASSIYFMRKPNTEAFF.

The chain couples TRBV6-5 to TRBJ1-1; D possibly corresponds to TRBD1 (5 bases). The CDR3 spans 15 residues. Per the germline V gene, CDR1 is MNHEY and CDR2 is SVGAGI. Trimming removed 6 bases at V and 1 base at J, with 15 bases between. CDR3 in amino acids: CASSYHPDKNTEAFF. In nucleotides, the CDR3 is TGTGCCAGCAGCTACCATCCGGACAAGAACACTGAAGCTTTCTTT.

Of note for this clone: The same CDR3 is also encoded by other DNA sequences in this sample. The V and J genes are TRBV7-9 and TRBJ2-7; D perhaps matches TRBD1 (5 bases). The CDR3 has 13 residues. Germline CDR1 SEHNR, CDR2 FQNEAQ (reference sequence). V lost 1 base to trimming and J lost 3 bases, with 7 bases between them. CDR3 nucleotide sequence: TGTGCCAGCAGCTTAGGGGGCTTCTACGAGCAGTACTTC. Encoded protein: CASSLGGFYEQYF.

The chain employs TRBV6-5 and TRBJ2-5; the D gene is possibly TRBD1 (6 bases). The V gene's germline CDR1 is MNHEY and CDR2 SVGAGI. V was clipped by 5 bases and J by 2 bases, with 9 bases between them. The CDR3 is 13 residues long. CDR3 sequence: CASSPTGQETQYF. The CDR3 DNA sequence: TGTGCCAGCAGTCCGACAGGACAAGAGACCCAGTACTTC.

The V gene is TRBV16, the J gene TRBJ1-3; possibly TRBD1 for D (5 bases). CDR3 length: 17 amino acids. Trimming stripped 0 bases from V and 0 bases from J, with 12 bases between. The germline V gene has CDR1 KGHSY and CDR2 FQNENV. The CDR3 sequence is CASSQSVRVDSGNTIYF. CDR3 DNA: TGTGCCAGCAGCCAATCGGTCAGGGTCGACTCTGGAAACACCATATATTTT.

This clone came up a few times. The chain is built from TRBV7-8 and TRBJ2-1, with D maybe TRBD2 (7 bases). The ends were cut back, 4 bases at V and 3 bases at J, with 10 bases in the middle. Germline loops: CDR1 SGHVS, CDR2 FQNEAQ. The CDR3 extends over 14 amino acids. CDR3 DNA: TGTGCCAGCAGCTCCGGGGGGCGCTACAATGAGCAGTTCTTC. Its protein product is CASSSGGRYNEQFF.

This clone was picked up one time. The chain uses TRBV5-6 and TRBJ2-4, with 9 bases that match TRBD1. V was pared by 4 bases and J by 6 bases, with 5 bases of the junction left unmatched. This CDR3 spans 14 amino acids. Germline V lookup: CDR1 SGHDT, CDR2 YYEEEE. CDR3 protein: CASSHGDRANIQYF. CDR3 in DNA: TGTGCCAGCAGCCACGGGGACAGGGCAAACATTCAGTACTTC.

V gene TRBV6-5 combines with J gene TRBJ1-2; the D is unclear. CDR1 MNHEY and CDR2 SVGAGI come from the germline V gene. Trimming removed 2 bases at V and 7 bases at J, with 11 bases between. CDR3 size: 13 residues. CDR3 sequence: CASSYLSGGGYTF. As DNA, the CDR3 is TGTGCCAGCAGTTACCTCTCGGGTGGTGGCTACACCTTC.

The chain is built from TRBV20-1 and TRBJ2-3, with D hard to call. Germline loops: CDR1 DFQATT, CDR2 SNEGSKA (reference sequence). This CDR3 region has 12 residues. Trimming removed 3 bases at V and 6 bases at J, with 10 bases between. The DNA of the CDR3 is TGCAGTGCTAGTATCGGAGTCGATACGCAGTATTTT. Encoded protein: CSASIGVDTQYF.

The CDR3 protein is CAWSAGTVNTEAFF. CDR3 bases: TGTGCCTGGAGTGCCGGGACAGTGAACACTGAAGCTTTCTTT. This chain links TRBV30 with TRBJ1-1, with 7 bases fitting TRBD1. The V gene's germline CDR1 is GTSNPN and CDR2 SVGIG (reference sequence). This CDR3 has 14 amino acids. V trimming: 1 base; J trimming: 0 bases; junction bases outside the gene matches: 2.

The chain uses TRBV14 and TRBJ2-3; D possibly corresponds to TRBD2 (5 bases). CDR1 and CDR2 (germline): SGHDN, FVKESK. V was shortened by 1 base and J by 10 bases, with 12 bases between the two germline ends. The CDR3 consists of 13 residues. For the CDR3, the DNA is TGTGCCAGCAGCCAAGCCGCGGACTCCGCGCAGTATTTT. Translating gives CASSQAADSAQYF.

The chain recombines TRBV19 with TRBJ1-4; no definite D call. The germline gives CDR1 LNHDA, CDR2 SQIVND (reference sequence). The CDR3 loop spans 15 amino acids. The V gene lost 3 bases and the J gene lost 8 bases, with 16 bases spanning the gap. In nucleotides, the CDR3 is TGTGCCAGTAGTATTGGCAGGCAGGAGGACGAAAAACTGTTTTTT. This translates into CASSIGRQEDEKLFF.